One and the same sample provided the 20 T cell receptor beta chains below, sequenced in a study of human T cells and chemical hapten exposure. One entry per CDR3 protein, called by TCRdb with MiXCR from the RACE reads. The sample lists approximately 400,000 distinct CDR3 sequences; 4.8% were seen once. Time point specified: patch test 1, 2 weeks after DPC sensitization. Treatment described: therapeutic diphenylcyclopropenone sensitization with weekly scalp DPC. This specimen consisted of whole blood, obtained in connection with sensitization to the hapten diphenylcyclopropenone (DPC). The receptor set was obtained from a woman between 45 and 65 years old with alopecia areata. Some clones in this sample may be carry-over from other donors' samples.

This clonotype was picked up a small number of times. The chain carries TRBV15 and TRBJ1-2; unclear D gene. V was cut by 8 bases and J by 6 bases, with 13 bases left in between. The germline V gene encodes CDR1 LNHNV and CDR2 YYDKDF (reference sequence). The CDR3 is 12 amino acids. In DNA form, the CDR3 reads TGTGCCACCCTCGTCCCCCCACATGGCTACACCTTC. Translation gives CATLVPPHGYTF.

In its sample, this clonotype was seen many times. V gene TRBV10-3 combines with J gene TRBJ2-5; D perhaps matches TRBD2 (6 bases). The CDR3 sequence is 13 residues long. Germline loops: CDR1 ENHRY, CDR2 SYGVKD. Between the trimmed V and J ends, which lost 6 bases and 4 bases, there was a span of 12 bases. The CDR3 DNA follows: TGTGCCATCAGCTCTAGCGAGGTAGAGACCCAGTACTTC. As protein: CAISSSEVETQYF.

The chain carries TRBV29-1 and TRBJ2-4; 15 bases match TRBD2. The junction had 10 bases not matched to a gene; V was cut back by 4 bases and J by 3 bases. The V gene's germline CDR1 is SQVTM and CDR2 ANQGSEA. The CDR3 sequence is 18 residues long. The CDR3 nucleotides read TGCAGCGTTGTAAGGACTAGCGGGAGGGCCGTGGGCAAAAACATTCAGTACTTC. This sequence encodes CSVVRTSGRAVGKNIQYF.

The J gene is TRBJ2-3, the V gene TRBV7-9; D call uncertain. Between the trimmed V and J ends, which lost 1 base and 4 bases, there was a span of 6 bases. Germline lookup yields CDR1 SEHNR and CDR2 FQNEAQ (reference sequence). The CDR3 sequence is 13 residues long. The CDR3 DNA follows: TGTGCCAGCAGCTTAGATTTGGCAGATACGCAGTATTTT. It is translated as CASSLDLADTQYF.

DNA for the CDR3: TGTGCCAGCAGCTTGGTACTAGCGGGAGACATTCAGTACTTC. It translates to CASSLVLAGDIQYF. The V and J genes are TRBV7-8 and TRBJ2-4, with 11 bases matching TRBD2. V trimming: 3 bases; J trimming: 8 bases; junction bases outside the gene matches: 3. The CDR3 runs to 14 residues. The V gene's germline CDR1 is SGHVS and CDR2 FQNEAQ.

At least ten counts were recorded for this clonotype. The chain recombines TRBV7-9 with TRBJ2-5; D perhaps matches TRBD1 (7 bases). Germline lookup yields CDR1 SEHNR and CDR2 FQNEAQ (reference sequence). This CDR3 contains 14 residues. Trimming took 5 bases from V and 2 from J, leaving 12 bases between them. The CDR3 DNA follows: TGTGCCAGCAGCCCGACAGGGACTCAAGAGACCCAGTACTTC. Translated: CASSPTGTQETQYF.

This clonotype was recorded at least ten times. The J gene is TRBJ2-2, the V gene TRBV9; the D gene is possibly TRBD1 (6 bases). Per the germline V gene, CDR1 is SGDLS and CDR2 is YYNGEE. V lost 0 bases and J 1 base, leaving 13 bases between the germline ends. The CDR3 covers 17 residues. The CDR3 nucleotides are TGTGCCAGCAGCGTAGGAGCAGGGGATATGAACACCGGGGAGCTGTTTTTT. Encoded protein: CASSVGAGDMNTGELFF.

The table lists this clonotype with many counts. This chain links TRBV3-1 with TRBJ1-5; D may be TRBD1 (5 bases). Germline loops: CDR1 LGHDT, CDR2 YNNKEL (reference sequence). This CDR3 has 14 residues. Trimming pared 1 base from V and 7 bases from J, leaving 11 bases between. CDR3 region: CASSQAGGSQPQHF. The CDR3 nucleotides read TGTGCCAGCAGCCAAGCTGGGGGGAGCCAGCCCCAGCATTTT.

The V and J genes are TRBV3-1 and TRBJ1-5; no clear D gene. Trimming removed 0 bases from V and 10 bases from J, with 16 bases in between. This CDR3 has 15 residues. Germline loops: CDR1 LGHDT, CDR2 YNNKEL (reference sequence). This CDR3 is CASSQDERRGGPQHF. DNA of the CDR3: TGTGCCAGCAGCCAAGATGAACGGCGCGGAGGACCCCAGCATTTT.

This clonotype was seen repeatedly, ten times or more. The chain carries TRBV29-1 and TRBJ2-1; no clear D. Trimming stripped 3 bases from V and 9 bases from J, with 0 bases between. CDR3 length: 8 amino acids. CDR1 is SQVTM and CDR2 is ANQGSEA in the germline V gene. CDR3 sequence reads: CSVDEQFF. As DNA, the CDR3 is TGCAGCGTTGATGAGCAGTTCTTC.

This clonotype was detected ten times or more. The rearrangement joins TRBV11-2 to TRBJ2-4, with D hard to call. The germline V and J ends were trimmed by 0 bases and 7 bases, with 7 bases remaining between them. CDR3 size: 13 residues. Looked up from germline, CDR1 is SGHAT and CDR2 is FQNNGV. For the CDR3, the DNA is TGTGCCAGCAGCTTAGATCTGGGCAACATTCAGTACTTC. Translation gives CASSLDLGNIQYF.

This rearrangement joins TRBV4-3 to TRBJ2-1, with TRBD2 matching over 11 bases. V shed 2 bases and J 7 bases; nucleotides not matched to a gene: 10. Germline V gene data show CDR1 as LGHNA and CDR2 as YSLEER. CDR3 length: 17 residues. This CDR3 is CASSQNLLAGEMNEQFF. The CDR3 bases are TGCGCCAGCAGCCAAAACCTACTAGCGGGAGAGATGAATGAGCAGTTCTTC.

This clonotype came up many times. The V call is TRBV7-9, the J call TRBJ2-1, with D hard to call. The CDR3 totals 13 residues. Germline values: CDR1 SEHNR, CDR2 FQNEAQ (reference sequence). Between the trimmed V and J ends, which lost 4 bases and 6 bases, there was a span of 10 bases. This CDR3 reads CASSWFGGNEQFF. The CDR3 DNA follows: TGTGCCAGCAGCTGGTTCGGCGGCAATGAGCAGTTCTTC.

This clonotype was found many times. The rearrangement joins TRBV28 to TRBJ1-1; TRBD1 matches at 8 bases. Germline V CDR1 and CDR2: MDHEN, SYDVKM. With 4 bases clipped from V and 1 base from J, the junction kept 8 bases outside the gene matches. The CDR3 is 16 amino acids. CDR3 coding DNA: TGTGCCAGCAGTTCCCGGACAGGGTGGGGGAACACTGAAGCTTTCTTT. Amino acid sequence: CASSSRTGWGNTEAFF.

The V call is TRBV4-2, the J call TRBJ1-5; D remains ambiguous. Trimming cost V 1 base and J 6 bases, with 7 bases left between them. The CDR3 has 13 amino acids. CDR1 is LGHNA and CDR2 is YNFKEQ in the germline V gene. The CDR3 bases are TGTGCCAGCAGCCAAGGGGTCAGTCAGCCCCAGCATTTT. It yields the protein CASSQGVSQPQHF.

The rearrangement joins TRBV27 to TRBJ1-2, with TRBD1 matching over 10 bases. The germline CDR1 and CDR2 sequences are MNHEY and SMNVEV (reference sequence). The CDR3 runs 14 residues. V trimming: 3 bases; J trimming: 4 bases; junction bases outside the gene matches: 2. In DNA form, the CDR3 reads TGTGCCAGCAGTTTTGGGACAGGGGCCTATGGCTACACCTTC. The encoded protein is CASSFGTGAYGYTF.

The chain couples TRBV6-2 or TRBV6-3 to TRBJ1-5; a possible D gene is TRBD1 (5 bases). The germline V gene has CDR1 MNHEY and CDR2 SVGEGT. V shed 5 bases and J shed 7 bases, with 12 bases lying between them. This CDR3 spans 13 amino acids. CDR3 residues: CASSTQGEQPQHF. Written as DNA, the CDR3 is TGTGCCAGCAGTACCCAGGGAGAGCAGCCCCAGCATTTT.

V usage is TRBV18 and J usage is TRBJ1-1; no clear D gene. Germline V gives CDR1 KGHSH, CDR2 LQKENI. Deletions cut 6 bases from V and 0 bases from J, with 11 bases between. CDR3 length: 14 amino acids. The DNA of the CDR3 is TGTGCCAGCTCGGTAGGACGGCTGAACACTGAAGCTTTCTTT. This gives the protein CASSVGRLNTEAFF.

The table lists this clonotype with many counts. This CDR3 is CASSYNTGRYEQYF. The CDR3 DNA reads TGTGCCAGCAGCTACAACACAGGCCGCTACGAGCAGTACTTC. This chain uses TRBV7-2 with TRBJ2-7; D may be TRBD1 (5 bases). Trimming took 4 bases from V and 3 from J, leaving 13 bases between them. The CDR3 runs 14 residues. In germline, CDR1 is SGHTA, CDR2 FQGNSA.

As regards this clonotype: A much larger clone is a single base away; this may be a read error. The rearrangement joins TRBV29-1 to TRBJ2-1; 8 bases fit TRBD2. In germline, CDR1 is SQVTM, CDR2 ANQGSEA. Losses at the gene ends were 6 bases for V and 10 bases for J; bases not matched to a gene: 8. The CDR3 extends over 12 amino acids. Here the CDR3 DNA reads TGCAGCGTCCTGGGACTAGGGGGAGAGCAGTTCTTC. It codes for CSVLGLGGEQFF.